The 9 T cell receptor beta chains reported below all come from one sample, sequenced in a study of Ad26.COV2.S vaccination and SARS-CoV-2 variants. This table comes from immunoSEQ multiplex PCR, and its TCRdb copy is limited to in-frame clones, with some not included. The repertoire holds 300,000 to 350,000 clones, with around 89% as singletons. Treatment described: around 19 received Ad26.COV2.S at low or high dose, single or two shots; roughly five received placebo; per-sample allocation not given. Vaccine and placebo recipients were sampled on day 63 after the first injection. The sequences come from peripheral blood, collected in a trial of Ad26.COV2.S vaccine versus placebo. Receptors originate from a person aged 18-60 years who received the Ad26.COV2.S COVID-19 vaccine or a placebo.

This rearrangement joins TRBV27 to TRBJ1-4; D gene uncertain. The CDR3 length is 15 residues. Germline values: CDR1 MNHEY, CDR2 SMNVEV (reference sequence). The V end was cut by 2 bases, the J end by 3 bases, with 10 bases between. The chain's CDR3 is CASSLTYEANEKLFF. CDR3 in DNA: TGTGCCAGCAGTTTAACGTATGAGGCTAATGAAAAACTGTTTTTT. Using reference TRBV27 and TRBJ1-4 for the parts outside the CDR3, the full variable domain is EAQVTQNPRYLITVTGKKLTVTCSQNMNHEYMSWYRQDPGLGLRQIYYSMNVEVTDKGDVPEGYKVSRKEKRNFPLILESPSPNQTSLYFCASSLTYEANEKLFFGSGTQLSVL.

The rearrangement links TRBV11-1 to TRBJ2-1; maybe TRBD1 (6 bases). Germline loops: CDR1 SGHAT, CDR2 FQDESV (reference sequence). Trimming took off 1 base at V and 5 bases at J, with 9 bases between the two ends. This CDR3 comprises 14 residues. The CDR3: CASSLGGPNNEQFF. The DNA of the CDR3 is TGTGCCAGCAGCTTAGGGGGGCCCAACAATGAGCAGTTCTTC. Together with reference TRBV11-1 and TRBJ2-1, the CDR3 gives the full variable domain: EAEVAQSPRYKITEKSQAVAFWCDPISGHATLYWYRQILGQGPELLVQFQDESVVDDSQLPKDRFSAERLKGVDSTLKIQPAELGDSAMYLCASSLGGPNNEQFFGPGTRLTVL.

The gene calls are TRBV9 and TRBJ2-1, with 16 bases aligning to TRBD2. V dropped 0 bases and J dropped 12; count of bases not matched to a gene: 6. This CDR3 contains 16 residues. Germline CDR1 SGDLS, CDR2 YYNGEE. The CDR3 reads CASSVEGLAGGHGQFF. CDR3 DNA: TGTGCCAGCAGCGTAGAGGGACTAGCGGGGGGGCATGGGCAGTTCTTC.

The rearrangement links TRBV10-3 to TRBJ2-1; 7 bases agree with TRBD2. Germline-derived CDR1 and CDR2 are ENHRY and SYGVKD. V was clipped by 8 bases and J by 0 bases; unmatched bases: 4. There are 14 residues in the CDR3. CDR3 amino acids: CAIHGGSSYNEQFF. In DNA, the CDR3 is TGTGCCATCCACGGGGGGAGCTCCTACAATGAGCAGTTCTTC.

The chain combines TRBV11-2 with TRBJ2-3; weak D call: TRBD2 (5 bases). Germline-derived CDR1 and CDR2 are SGHAT and FQNNGV. This CDR3 is 11 amino acids long. V lost 5 bases to trimming and J lost 9 bases, with 9 bases between them. The CDR3 DNA is TGTGCCAGCAGCCCCGGGATGACGCAGTATTTT. It specifies CASSPGMTQYF.

The CDR3 protein is CASSLGTVPNTEAFF. CDR3 coding DNA: TGTGCCAGCTCACTAGGGACAGTCCCTAACACTGAAGCTTTCTTT. V is TRBV18 and J is TRBJ1-1; 7 bases are shared with TRBD1. The CDR3 totals 15 residues. In germline, CDR1 is KGHSH, CDR2 LQKENI. V dropped 4 bases and J dropped 2; count of bases not matched to a gene: 7.

The chain recombines TRBV24-1 with TRBJ2-3; D is uncertain. The CDR3 consists of 12 residues. Germline-derived CDR1 and CDR2 are KGHDR and SFDVKD. V shed 2 bases and J shed 4 bases, with 3 bases lying between them. CDR3 in amino acids: CATSDWADTQYF. In nucleotides, the CDR3 is TGTGCCACCAGTGATTGGGCAGATACGCAGTATTTT.

This chain links TRBV27 with TRBJ2-3; D is possibly TRBD1 (6 bases). The CDR3 consists of 15 residues. The V gene lost 5 bases and the J gene lost 0 bases, with 12 bases spanning the gap. Germline V CDR1 and CDR2: MNHEY, SMNVEV (reference sequence). CDR3 nucleotide sequence: TGTGCCAGCAGTACAATCAGGGGTAGCACAGATACGCAGTATTTT. It is translated as CASSTIRGSTDTQYF.

This clone was observed a few times. The genes are TRBV28 and TRBJ2-7; TRBD1 might be the D (5 bases). Germline-derived CDR1 and CDR2 are MDHEN and SYDVKM. This CDR3 is built from 12 residues. V lost 10 bases and J 4 bases, leaving 14 bases between the germline ends. For the CDR3, the DNA is TGTGCCACGGACAAACTGGGGTACGAGCAGTACTTC. This gives the protein CATDKLGYEQYF.